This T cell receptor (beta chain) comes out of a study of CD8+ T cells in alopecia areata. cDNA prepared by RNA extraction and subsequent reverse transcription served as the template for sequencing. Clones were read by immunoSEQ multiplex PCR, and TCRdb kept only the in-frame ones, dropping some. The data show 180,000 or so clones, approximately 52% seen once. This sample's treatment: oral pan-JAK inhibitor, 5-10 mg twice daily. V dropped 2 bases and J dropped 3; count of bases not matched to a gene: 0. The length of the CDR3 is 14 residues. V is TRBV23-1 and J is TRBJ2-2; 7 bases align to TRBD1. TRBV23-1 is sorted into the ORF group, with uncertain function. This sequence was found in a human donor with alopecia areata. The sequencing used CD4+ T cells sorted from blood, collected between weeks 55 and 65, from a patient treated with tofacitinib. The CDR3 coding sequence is TGCGCCAGCAGTCAAACAGGGGACACCGGGGAGCTGTTTTTT. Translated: CASSQTGDTGELFF.